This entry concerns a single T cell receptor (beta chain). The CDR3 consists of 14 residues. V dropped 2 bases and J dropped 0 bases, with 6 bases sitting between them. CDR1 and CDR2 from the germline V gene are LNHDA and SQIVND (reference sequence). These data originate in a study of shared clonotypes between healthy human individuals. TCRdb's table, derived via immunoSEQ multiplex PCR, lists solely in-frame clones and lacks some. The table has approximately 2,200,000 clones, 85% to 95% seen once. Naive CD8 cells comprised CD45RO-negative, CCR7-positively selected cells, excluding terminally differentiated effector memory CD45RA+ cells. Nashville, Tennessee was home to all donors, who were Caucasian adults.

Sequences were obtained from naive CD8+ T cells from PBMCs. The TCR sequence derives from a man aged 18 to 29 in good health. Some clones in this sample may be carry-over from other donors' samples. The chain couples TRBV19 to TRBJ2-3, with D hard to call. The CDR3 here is CASSILESTDTQYF. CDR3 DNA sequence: TGTGCCAGTAGTATACTTGAGAGCACAGATACGCAGTATTTT.